This T cell receptor beta chain was recovered during a study of Graves' ophthalmopathy and Graves' hyperthyroidism. Study results and caveats: From stable hyperthyroidism, ophthalmopathy was separated by a 13-signature model with 85% to 90% sensitivity and about 81% specificity.

Scientists amplified the TCR beta CDR3 regions from RNA transcripts. RT-PCR with HTBI primers came first, then second-round multiplex PCR. A single record per CDR3 protein comes from TCRdb applying MiXCR to the multiplex PCR reads. The table includes hundreds of thousands of distinct CDR3 sequences, 35% to 45% detected once. V lost 0 bases and J 4 bases, leaving 15 bases between the germline ends. CDR1 is LNHDA and CDR2 is SQIVND in the germline V gene (reference sequence). There are 16 residues in the CDR3. This clonotype was seen more than once but under ten times. The antigen remains unidentified. The sequence was obtained from an adult man with Graves' ophthalmopathy. Material for sequencing was peripheral blood. The V gene is TRBV19, the J gene TRBJ1-1; D not certain. The CDR3 coding sequence is TGTGCCAGTAGTATAGATCGGGGAGTGCGAGGCACTGAAGCTTTCTTT. Its protein is CASSIDRGVRGTEAFF.